Listed below are T cell receptor beta chains from one sample, sequenced in a study of blood T cell repertoires in COVID-19. Assay: immunoSEQ multiplex PCR; the TCRdb copy retains only in-frame clones and omits some. The sample lists 240,000 or so clones, roughly 88% seen once, with roughly 2% in the top ten. The sample was PBMCs or T cells enriched from blood (not recorded which). All receptors derive from a woman aged 45-59 years who had recovered from COVID-19. Each CDR3 is given with its conserved first and last residue. Each record gives: D gene, clone size, J gene, V gene, CDR3 DNA, CDR3 protein. A D gene is named only where the DNA matches it firmly. Clone size is stated in some rows and not others, as once, few, many or a class when expanded.

D: TRBD1
size: NA
J: TRBJ1-5
V: TRBV6-2/TRBV6-3
DNA: TGTGCCAGCAGTGTCACAGGGGGAAGGCAGCCCCAGCATTTT
CDR3: CASSVTGGRQPQHF

D: NA
size: once
J: TRBJ1-2
V: TRBV27
DNA: TGTGCCAGCAGTTCAGGGGTGTCTGATGGCTACACCTTC
CDR3: CASSSGVSDGYTF

D: NA
size: NA
J: TRBJ1-3
V: TRBV18
DNA: TGTGCCAGCTCACCTAGGGACTGGACGGGTGGAAACACCATATATTTT
CDR3: CASSPRDWTGGNTIYF

D: TRBD1
size: once
J: TRBJ2-7
V: TRBV19
DNA: TGTGCCAGTAGTACCCGGACAGGGGAGAGCTCCTACGAGCAGTACTTC
CDR3: CASSTRTGESSYEQYF

D: NA
size: NA
J: TRBJ2-7
V: TRBV7-9
DNA: TGTGCCAGCAGCTTAGGAAGCGCACCCTACGAGCAGTACTTC
CDR3: CASSLGSAPYEQYF

D: NA
size: NA
J: TRBJ2-2
V: TRBV10-3
DNA: TGTGCCATCACACGGGGGAACACCGGGGAGCTGTTTTTT
CDR3: CAITRGNTGELFF

D: NA
size: NA
J: TRBJ1-2
V: TRBV5-1
DNA: TGCGCCAGCAGCTTGATGAAGGGGGATGGCTACACCTTC
CDR3: CASSLMKGDGYTF

D: TRBD2
size: once
J: TRBJ2-7
V: TRBV9
DNA: TGTGCCAGCAGCGTAGACGTGAGTACTAGCGGCTCCTACGAGCAGTACTTC
CDR3: CASSVDVSTSGSYEQYF

D: NA
size: NA
J: TRBJ1-2
V: TRBV5-1
DNA: TGCGCCAGCAGCTACCGACAGGACACTTTTAACTATGGCTACACCTTC
CDR3: CASSYRQDTFNYGYTF

D: TRBD1
size: NA
J: TRBJ2-7
V: TRBV5-4
DNA: TGTGCCAGCAGCTTGGGGGACAGGGCCTACGAGCAGTACTTC
CDR3: CASSLGDRAYEQYF

D: NA
size: NA
J: TRBJ2-5
V: TRBV12-3/TRBV12-4
DNA: TGTGCCAGCAGTTTAGGTGCGCAAGAGACCCAGTACTTC
CDR3: CASSLGAQETQYF

D: TRBD1
size: NA
J: TRBJ1-3
V: TRBV2
DNA: TGTGCCAGCAGGGACAGGGGTACTGGAAACACCATATATTTT
CDR3: CASRDRGTGNTIYF

D: NA
size: NA
J: TRBJ1-1
V: TRBV28
DNA: TGTGCCAGCAGTTTATTAGGCAGGGGGAACACTGAAGCTTTCTTT
CDR3: CASSLLGRGNTEAFF

D: TRBD2
size: NA
J: TRBJ2-1
V: TRBV15
DNA: TGTGCCACCAGCAGGGGAAAGGGCGGGAGGTACAATGAGCAGTTCTTC
CDR3: CATSRGKGGRYNEQFF

D: NA
size: NA
J: TRBJ1-6
V: TRBV27
DNA: TGTGCCAGCACCCCGACAGGTTTTAATTCACCCCTCCACTTT
CDR3: CASTPTGFNSPLHF

D: NA
size: NA
J: TRBJ1-5
V: TRBV18
DNA: TGTGCCAGCTCCACTAGTGGGTGGATCGGCAATCAGCCCCAGCATTTT
CDR3: CASSTSGWIGNQPQHF

D: NA
size: NA
J: TRBJ2-5
V: TRBV19
DNA: TGTGCCAGTAGGCAGTCGGGAGAGACCCAGTACTTC
CDR3: CASRQSGETQYF

D: NA
size: NA
J: TRBJ1-2
V: TRBV5-1
DNA: TGCGCCAGCAGCTCAGGGGATATCCGTGGCTACACCTTC
CDR3: CASSSGDIRGYTF

D: NA
size: NA
J: TRBJ1-1
V: TRBV2
DNA: TGTGCCAGCGGTTCAGGGTTTCCCGAAGCTTTCTTT
CDR3: CASGSGFPEAFF

D: NA
size: few
J: TRBJ1-1
V: TRBV18
DNA: TGTGCCAGCTCACCAAAGGGAGTGGGGAACACTGAAGCTTTCTTT
CDR3: CASSPKGVGNTEAFF

D: TRBD1
size: NA
J: TRBJ2-7
V: TRBV5-1
DNA: TGCGCCAGCAGCTTGATCCAGGGGGCGCGGGTCGAGCAGTACTTC
CDR3: CASSLIQGARVEQYF

D: TRBD2
size: NA
J: TRBJ2-2
V: TRBV9
DNA: TGTGCCAGCAGCGTAGTTGCTAGCGGGACCACCGGGGAGCTGTTTTTT
CDR3: CASSVVASGTTGELFF

D: TRBD1
size: NA
J: TRBJ1-1
V: TRBV28
DNA: TGTGCCAGCAGTTTGGGACAGAAAGCTTTCTTT
CDR3: CASSLGQKAFF

D: NA
size: NA
J: TRBJ1-1
V: TRBV5-4
DNA: TGTGCCAGCAGCCATCATCAGGGAGGCACTGAAGCTTTCTTT
CDR3: CASSHHQGGTEAFF

D: NA
size: NA
J: TRBJ1-5
V: TRBV9
DNA: TGTGCCAGCAGCGTAGACAGTGGCAATCAGCCCCAGCATTTT
CDR3: CASSVDSGNQPQHF

D: NA
size: NA
J: TRBJ1-3
V: TRBV7-9
DNA: TGTGCCAGCAGCTTAGGGGCAGGCTCTGGAAACACCATATATTTT
CDR3: CASSLGAGSGNTIYF

D: NA
size: once
J: TRBJ2-1
V: TRBV21-1
DNA: TGTGCCAGCAGCAAAAACAGGTGTGAGCAGTTCTTC
CDR3: CASSKNRCEQFF

D: NA
size: NA
J: TRBJ2-2
V: TRBV11-2
DNA: TGTGCCAGCAGCTCAAGTCGTCCTCGCGGGACCAGAGCCACCGGGGAGCTGTTTTTT
CDR3: CASSSSRPRGTRATGELFF

D: TRBD1
size: NA
J: TRBJ2-1
V: TRBV10-2
DNA: TGCGCCAGCAGTCGTCCCGGGACAGGTTTAATGGTGGATGAGCAGTTCTTC
CDR3: CASSRPGTGLMVDEQFF

D: TRBD2
size: NA
J: TRBJ2-7
V: TRBV5-6
DNA: TGTGCCAGCAGCTTAGAACGGGGACTAGCTTACGAGCAGTACTTC
CDR3: CASSLERGLAYEQYF

D: NA
size: once
J: TRBJ2-6
V: TRBV7-7
DNA: TGTGCTAGCAGCCTTGAGGCCTCTGGGGCCAACGTCCTGACTTTC
CDR3: CASSLEASGANVLTF

D: TRBD1
size: NA
J: TRBJ1-5
V: TRBV27
DNA: TGTGCCAGCAGTATCCAGGGGGGGCCCCAGCATTTT
CDR3: CASSIQGGPQHF

D: TRBD1
size: NA
J: TRBJ1-5
V: TRBV28
DNA: TGTGCCAGCAGTTTACGGACAGGGATGCCTCATCAGCCCCAGCATTTT
CDR3: CASSLRTGMPHQPQHF

D: NA
size: few
J: TRBJ1-2
V: TRBV30
DNA: TGTGCCTGGTGGTACGGCAGGTCCTCTGGCTACACCTTC
CDR3: CAWWYGRSSGYTF

D: NA
size: NA
J: TRBJ1-6
V: TRBV30
DNA: TGTGCCTGGAGTGTACAATGGGGCGGTAATTCACCCCTCCACTTT
CDR3: CAWSVQWGGNSPLHF

D: NA
size: NA
J: TRBJ1-4
V: TRBV3-1/TRBV3-2
DNA: TGTGCCAGCAGCCAAGGAACTGAGGAAAAACTGTTTTTT
CDR3: CASSQGTEEKLFF

D: NA
size: NA
J: TRBJ1-1
V: TRBV4-1
DNA: TGCGCCAGCACTACCGGGACAACGAACACTGAAGCTTTCTTT
CDR3: CASTTGTTNTEAFF

D: NA
size: NA
J: TRBJ2-5
V: TRBV19
DNA: TGTGCCAGTACCCCCCGAGCCGGAGAGACCCAGTACTTC
CDR3: CASTPRAGETQYF